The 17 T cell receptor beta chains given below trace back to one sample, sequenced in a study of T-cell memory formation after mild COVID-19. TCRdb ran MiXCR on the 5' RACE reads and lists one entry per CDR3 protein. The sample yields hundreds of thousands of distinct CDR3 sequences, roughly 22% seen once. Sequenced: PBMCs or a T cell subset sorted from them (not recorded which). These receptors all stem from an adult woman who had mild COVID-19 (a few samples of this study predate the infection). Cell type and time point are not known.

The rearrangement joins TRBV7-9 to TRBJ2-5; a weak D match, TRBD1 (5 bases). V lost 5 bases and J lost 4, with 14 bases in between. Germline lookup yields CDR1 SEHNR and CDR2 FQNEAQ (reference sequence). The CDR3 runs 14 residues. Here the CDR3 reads CASSQTSRAETQYF. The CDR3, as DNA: TGTGCCAGCAGCCAGACCTCCAGGGCAGAGACCCAGTACTTC.

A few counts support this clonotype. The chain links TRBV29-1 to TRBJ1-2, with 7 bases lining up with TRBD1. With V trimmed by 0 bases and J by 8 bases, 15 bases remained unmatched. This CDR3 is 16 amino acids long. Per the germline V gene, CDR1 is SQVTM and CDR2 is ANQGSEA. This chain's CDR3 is CSVEDLRTGGIGGYTF. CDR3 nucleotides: TGCAGCGTTGAAGATCTTCGGACAGGCGGGATTGGGGGCTACACCTTC.

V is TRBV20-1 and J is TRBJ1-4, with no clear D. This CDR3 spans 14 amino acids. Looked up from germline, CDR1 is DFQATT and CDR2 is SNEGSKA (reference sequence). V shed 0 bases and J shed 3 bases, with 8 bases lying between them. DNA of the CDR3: TGCAGTGCTAGAGAAGCTGAGGCTAATGAAAAACTGTTTTTT. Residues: CSAREAEANEKLFF.

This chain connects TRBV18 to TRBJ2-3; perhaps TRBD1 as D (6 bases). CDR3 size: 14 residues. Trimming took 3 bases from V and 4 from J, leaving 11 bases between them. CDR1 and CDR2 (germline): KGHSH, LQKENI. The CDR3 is CASSPRGQSDTQYF. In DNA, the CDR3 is TGTGCCAGCTCACCCCGAGGACAGTCAGATACGCAGTATTTT.

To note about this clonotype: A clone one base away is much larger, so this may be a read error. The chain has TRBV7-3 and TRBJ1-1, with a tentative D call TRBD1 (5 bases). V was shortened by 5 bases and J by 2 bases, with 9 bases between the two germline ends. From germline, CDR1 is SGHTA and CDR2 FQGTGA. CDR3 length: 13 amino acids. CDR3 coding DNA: TGTGCCAGCAGCCTCAGGGATAACACTGAAGCTTTCTTT. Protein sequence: CASSLRDNTEAFF.

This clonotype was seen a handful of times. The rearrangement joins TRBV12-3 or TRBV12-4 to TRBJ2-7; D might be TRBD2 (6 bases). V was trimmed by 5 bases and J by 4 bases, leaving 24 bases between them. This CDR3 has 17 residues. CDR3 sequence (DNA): TGTGCCAGCAGTCCGGTAGCGTCAACGGGGAGGACATACGAGCAGTACTTC. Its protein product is CASSPVASTGRTYEQYF.

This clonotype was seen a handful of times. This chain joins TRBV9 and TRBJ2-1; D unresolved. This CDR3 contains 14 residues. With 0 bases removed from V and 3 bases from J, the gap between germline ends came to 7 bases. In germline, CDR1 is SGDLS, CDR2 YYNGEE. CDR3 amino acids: CASSVGQNYNEQFF. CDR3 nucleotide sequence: TGTGCCAGCAGCGTAGGCCAGAACTACAATGAGCAGTTCTTC.

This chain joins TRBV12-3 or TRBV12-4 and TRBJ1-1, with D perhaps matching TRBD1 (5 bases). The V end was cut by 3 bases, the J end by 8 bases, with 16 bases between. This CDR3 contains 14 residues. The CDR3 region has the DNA TGTGCCAGCAGTTTCCGTCCCTCCGGGGCCGAAGCTTTCTTT. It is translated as CASSFRPSGAEAFF.

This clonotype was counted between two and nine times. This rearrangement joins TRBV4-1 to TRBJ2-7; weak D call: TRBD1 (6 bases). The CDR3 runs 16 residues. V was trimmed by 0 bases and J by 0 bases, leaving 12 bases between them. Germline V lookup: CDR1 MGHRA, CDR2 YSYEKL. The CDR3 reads CASSQDRTDYSYEQYF. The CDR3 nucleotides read TGCGCCAGCAGCCAAGATAGGACAGACTACTCCTACGAGCAGTACTTC.

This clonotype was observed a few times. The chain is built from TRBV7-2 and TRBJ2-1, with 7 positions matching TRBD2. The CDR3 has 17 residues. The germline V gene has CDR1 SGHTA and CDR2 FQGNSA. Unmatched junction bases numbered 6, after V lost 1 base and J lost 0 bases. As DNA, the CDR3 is TGTGCCAGCAGCTTAGGAGCGGGATATAGCTCCTACAATGAGCAGTTCTTC. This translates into CASSLGAGYSSYNEQFF.

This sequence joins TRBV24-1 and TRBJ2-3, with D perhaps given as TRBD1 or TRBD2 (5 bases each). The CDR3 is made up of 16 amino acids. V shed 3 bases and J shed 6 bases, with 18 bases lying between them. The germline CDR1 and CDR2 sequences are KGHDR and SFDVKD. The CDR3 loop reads CATSDPTFRDPDTQYF. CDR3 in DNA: TGTGCCACCAGTGATCCCACCTTCCGGGACCCCGATACGCAGTATTTT.

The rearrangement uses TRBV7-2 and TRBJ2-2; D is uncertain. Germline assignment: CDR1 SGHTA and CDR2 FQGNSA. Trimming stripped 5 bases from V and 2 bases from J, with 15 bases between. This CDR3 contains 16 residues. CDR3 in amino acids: CASSLKSTLNTGELFF. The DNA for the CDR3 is TGTGCCAGCAGCCTGAAGTCAACCTTAAACACCGGGGAGCTGTTTTTT.

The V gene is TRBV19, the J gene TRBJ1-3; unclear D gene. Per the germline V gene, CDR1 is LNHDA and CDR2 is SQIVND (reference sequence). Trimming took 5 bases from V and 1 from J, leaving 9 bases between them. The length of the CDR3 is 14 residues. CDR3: CASSRLPSGNTIYF. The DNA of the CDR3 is TGTGCCAGTAGTCGTCTGCCGTCTGGAAACACCATATATTTT.

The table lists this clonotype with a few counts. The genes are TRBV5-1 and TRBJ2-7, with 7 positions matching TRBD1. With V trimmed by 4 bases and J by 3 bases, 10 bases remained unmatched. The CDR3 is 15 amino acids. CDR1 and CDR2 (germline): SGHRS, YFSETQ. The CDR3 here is CASSPTGDGLYEQYF. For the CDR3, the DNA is TGCGCCAGCAGCCCCACAGGGGATGGGCTCTACGAGCAGTACTTC.

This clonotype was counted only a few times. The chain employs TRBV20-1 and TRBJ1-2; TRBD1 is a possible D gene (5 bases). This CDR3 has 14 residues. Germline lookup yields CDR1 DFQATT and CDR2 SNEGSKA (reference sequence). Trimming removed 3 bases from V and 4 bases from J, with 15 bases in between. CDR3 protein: CSAREGDGPYGYTF. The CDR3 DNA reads TGCAGTGCTAGGGAAGGGGACGGTCCCTATGGCTACACCTTC.

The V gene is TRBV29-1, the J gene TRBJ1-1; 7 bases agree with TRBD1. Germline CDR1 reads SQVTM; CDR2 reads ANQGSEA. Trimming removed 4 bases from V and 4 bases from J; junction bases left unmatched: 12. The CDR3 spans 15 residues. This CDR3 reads CSVGARTGAGTEAFF. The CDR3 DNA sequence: TGCAGCGTTGGAGCCAGAACAGGGGCCGGCACTGAAGCTTTCTTT.

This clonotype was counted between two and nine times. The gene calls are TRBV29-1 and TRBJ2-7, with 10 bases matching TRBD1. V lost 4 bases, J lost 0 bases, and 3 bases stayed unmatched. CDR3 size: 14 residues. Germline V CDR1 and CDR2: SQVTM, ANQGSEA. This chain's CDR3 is CSVGTGGSSYEQYF. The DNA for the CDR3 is TGCAGCGTTGGGACAGGGGGGAGCTCCTACGAGCAGTACTTC.